Following are 7 T cell receptor beta chains from one sample sequenced in a study of T cell responses to AZD1222 COVID-19 vaccine. TCRdb's table, derived via immunoSEQ multiplex PCR, lists solely in-frame clones and lacks some. The sample comprises 150,000 to 200,000 clones, around 92% of which are singletons, and 2% to 2.5% rests with the top ten. The sequencing used peripheral blood, collected on day 0 of AZD1222 vaccination. These receptors came from an adult in good health.

The chain uses TRBV2 and TRBJ2-5, with 8 bases that match TRBD1. J gave up 2 bases and V 4 bases, and 3 bases lay outside the gene matches. The CDR3 has 14 amino acids. Germline-derived CDR1 and CDR2 are SNHLY and FYNNEI. CDR3 sequence (DNA): TGTGCCAGCAGTGGTAGGACAGGGCAAGAGACCCAGTACTTC. Residues: CASSGRTGQETQYF.

The chain employs TRBV3-1 (or the pseudogene TRBV3-2) and TRBJ2-3; 9 nucleotides align to TRBD1. The CDR3 is 15 amino acids. The junction had 5 bases not matched to a gene; V was cut back by 4 bases and J by 3 bases. The germline gives CDR1 LGHDT, CDR2 YNNKEL (reference sequence). The CDR3 bases are TGTGCCAGCAGCCGACAGGGGGTTACTACAGATACGCAGTATTTT. This encodes CASSRQGVTTDTQYF.

The chain couples TRBV6-5 to TRBJ2-1; tentative D call: TRBD1 (7 bases). The CDR3 length is 15 residues. Germline assignment: CDR1 MNHEY and CDR2 SVGAGI. The V and J ends lost 8 bases and 6 bases respectively, with 20 bases between them. The CDR3 DNA sequence: TGTGCCAGCGGCCAGGGGGGTCTTGGGTCCAATGAGCAGTTCTTC. It translates to CASGQGGLGSNEQFF.

This clone was picked up one time. The chain joins TRBV12-5 to TRBJ2-4, with 10 bases aligning to TRBD1. CDR3 length: 17 amino acids. Germline V CDR1 and CDR2: LGHNT, FRNRAP. V lost 0 bases, J lost 2 bases, and 4 bases stayed unmatched. CDR3 DNA sequence: TGTGCTAGTGGTTTGGTCGGACAGGGGGTTCCCAAAAACATTCAGTACTTC. Translated, it gives CASGLVGQGVPKNIQYF.

The chain couples TRBV3-1 (or the pseudogene TRBV3-2) to TRBJ1-1, with D possibly matching TRBD1 (5 bases). The V gene's germline CDR1 is LGHDT and CDR2 YNNKEL (reference sequence). This CDR3 is built from 14 residues. The V end lost 1 base, the J end lost 4 bases, and 10 bases lay between the germline ends. The CDR3 protein is CASSQVRGGTEAFF. The CDR3 DNA reads TGTGCCAGCAGCCAAGTGAGGGGAGGCACTGAAGCTTTCTTT.

The chain recombines TRBV12-3 or TRBV12-4 with TRBJ1-1; maybe TRBD1 (5 bases). V was trimmed by 3 bases and J by 4 bases, leaving 9 bases between them. This CDR3 comprises 13 residues. CDR3 sequence (DNA): TGTGCCAGCAGTTTGCGGGGGGGCACTGAAGCTTTCTTT. Its translation is CASSLRGGTEAFF.

The chain combines TRBV27 with TRBJ2-1; 11 bases fit TRBD2. The CDR3 has 20 amino acids. Germline loops: CDR1 MNHEY, CDR2 SMNVEV (reference sequence). V was pared by 7 bases and J by 0 bases, with 17 bases of the junction left unmatched. The CDR3 nucleotides read TGTGCCAGCACCGGTCCCCGACTAGCGGGACCAAGGAGCTCCTACAATGAGCAGTTCTTC. Its protein product is CASTGPRLAGPRSSYNEQFF.